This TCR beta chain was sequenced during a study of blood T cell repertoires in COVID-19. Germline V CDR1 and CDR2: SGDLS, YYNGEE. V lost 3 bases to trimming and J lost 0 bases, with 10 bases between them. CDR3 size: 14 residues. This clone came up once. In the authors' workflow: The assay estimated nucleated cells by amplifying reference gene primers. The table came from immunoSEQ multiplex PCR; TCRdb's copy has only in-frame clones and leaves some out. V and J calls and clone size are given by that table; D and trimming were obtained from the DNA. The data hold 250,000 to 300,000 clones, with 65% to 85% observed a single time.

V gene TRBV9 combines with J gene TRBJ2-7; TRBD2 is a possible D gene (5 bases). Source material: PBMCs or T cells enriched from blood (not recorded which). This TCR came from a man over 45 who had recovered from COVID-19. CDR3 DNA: TGTGCCAGCAGCGACTTAGCGTCCTCCTACGAGCAGTACTTC. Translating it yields CASSDLASSYEQYF. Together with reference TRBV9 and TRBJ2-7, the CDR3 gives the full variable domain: DSGVTQTPKHLITATGQRVTLRCSPRSGDLSVYWYQQSLDQGLQFLIQYYNGEERAKGNILERFSAQQFPDLHSELNLSSLELGDSALYFCASSDLASSYEQYFGPGTRLTVT.